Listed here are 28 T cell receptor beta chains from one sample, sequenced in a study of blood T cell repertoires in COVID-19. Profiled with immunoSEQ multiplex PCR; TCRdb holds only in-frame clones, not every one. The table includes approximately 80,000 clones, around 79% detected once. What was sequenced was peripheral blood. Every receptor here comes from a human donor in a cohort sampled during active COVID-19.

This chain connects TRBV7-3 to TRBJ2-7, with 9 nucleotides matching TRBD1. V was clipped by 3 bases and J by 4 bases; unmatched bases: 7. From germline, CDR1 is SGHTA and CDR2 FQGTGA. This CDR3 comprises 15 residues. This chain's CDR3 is CASSLGGQGIYEQYF. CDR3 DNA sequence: TGTGCCAGCAGCTTGGGGGGACAGGGAATATACGAGCAGTACTTC. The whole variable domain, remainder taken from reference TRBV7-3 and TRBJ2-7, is GAGVSQTPSNKVTEKGKYVELRCDPISGHTALYWYRQSLGQGPEFLIYFQGTGAADDSGLPNDRFFAVRPEGSVSTLKIQRTERGDSAVYLCASSLGGQGIYEQYFGPGTRLTVT.

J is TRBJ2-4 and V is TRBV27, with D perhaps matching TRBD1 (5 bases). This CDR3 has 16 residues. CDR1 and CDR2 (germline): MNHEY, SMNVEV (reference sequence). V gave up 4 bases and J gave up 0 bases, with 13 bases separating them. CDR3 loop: CASSSVRQLAKNIQYF. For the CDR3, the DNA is TGTGCCAGCAGTTCCGTCAGACAGTTAGCCAAAAACATTCAGTACTTC.

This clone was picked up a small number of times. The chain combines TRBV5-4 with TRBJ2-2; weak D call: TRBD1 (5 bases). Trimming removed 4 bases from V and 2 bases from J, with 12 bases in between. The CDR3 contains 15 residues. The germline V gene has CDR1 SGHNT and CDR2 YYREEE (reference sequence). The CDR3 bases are TGTGCCAGCAGCCTTATGACAGACAACACCGGGGAGCTGTTTTTT. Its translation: CASSLMTDNTGELFF.

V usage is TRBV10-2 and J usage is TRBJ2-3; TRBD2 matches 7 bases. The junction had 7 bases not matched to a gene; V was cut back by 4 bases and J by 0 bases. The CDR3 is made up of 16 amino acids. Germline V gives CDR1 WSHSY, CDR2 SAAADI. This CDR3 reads CASSAPLAPSTDTQYF. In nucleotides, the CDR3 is TGCGCCAGCAGTGCTCCACTAGCGCCGAGCACAGATACGCAGTATTTT.

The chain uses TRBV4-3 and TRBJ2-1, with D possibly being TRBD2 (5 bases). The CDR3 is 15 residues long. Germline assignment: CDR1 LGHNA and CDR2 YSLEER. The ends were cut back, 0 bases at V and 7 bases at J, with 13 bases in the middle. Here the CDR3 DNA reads TGCGCCAGCAGCCAAGATTATGGACTTGGGAATGAGCAGTTCTTC. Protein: CASSQDYGLGNEQFF.

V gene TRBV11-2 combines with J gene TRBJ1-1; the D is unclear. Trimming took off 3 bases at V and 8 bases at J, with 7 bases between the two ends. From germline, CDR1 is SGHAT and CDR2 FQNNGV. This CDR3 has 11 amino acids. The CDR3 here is CASSFAGEAFF. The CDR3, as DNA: TGTGCCAGCAGCTTCGCAGGAGAAGCTTTCTTT.

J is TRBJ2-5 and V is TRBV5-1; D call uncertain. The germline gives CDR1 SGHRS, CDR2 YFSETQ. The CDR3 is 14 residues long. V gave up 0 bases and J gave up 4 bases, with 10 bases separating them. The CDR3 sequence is CASSLAPGSETQYF. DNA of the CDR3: TGCGCCAGCAGCTTGGCTCCGGGTTCAGAGACCCAGTACTTC.

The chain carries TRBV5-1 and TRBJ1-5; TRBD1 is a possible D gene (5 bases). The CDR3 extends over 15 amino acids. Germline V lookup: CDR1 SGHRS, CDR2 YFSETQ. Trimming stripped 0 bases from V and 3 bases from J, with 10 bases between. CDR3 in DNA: TGCGCCAGCAGCTTGGATGCAGGGAACAATCAGCCCCAGCATTTT. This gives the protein CASSLDAGNNQPQHF.

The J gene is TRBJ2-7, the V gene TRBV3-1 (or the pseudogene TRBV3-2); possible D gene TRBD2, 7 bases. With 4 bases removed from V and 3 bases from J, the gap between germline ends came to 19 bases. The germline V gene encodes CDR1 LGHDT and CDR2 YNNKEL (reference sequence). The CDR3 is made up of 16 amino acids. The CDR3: CASSPIPGGPGYEQYF. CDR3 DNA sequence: TGTGCCAGCAGCCCTATCCCCGGGGGGCCGGGCTACGAGCAGTACTTC.

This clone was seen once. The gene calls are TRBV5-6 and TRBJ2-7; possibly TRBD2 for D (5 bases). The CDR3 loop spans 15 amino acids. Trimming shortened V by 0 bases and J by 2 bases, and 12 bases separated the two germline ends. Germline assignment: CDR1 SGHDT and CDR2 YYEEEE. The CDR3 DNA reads TGTGCCAGCAGCTTGGCCAAGGAGGCACCCTACGAGCAGTACGTC. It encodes CASSLAKEAPYEQYV.

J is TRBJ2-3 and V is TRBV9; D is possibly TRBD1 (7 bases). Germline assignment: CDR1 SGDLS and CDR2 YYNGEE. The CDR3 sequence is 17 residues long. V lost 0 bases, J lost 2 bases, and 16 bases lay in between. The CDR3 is CASSVEEGQTLTDTQYF. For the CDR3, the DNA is TGTGCCAGCAGCGTAGAGGAGGGACAGACACTCACAGATACGCAGTATTTT.

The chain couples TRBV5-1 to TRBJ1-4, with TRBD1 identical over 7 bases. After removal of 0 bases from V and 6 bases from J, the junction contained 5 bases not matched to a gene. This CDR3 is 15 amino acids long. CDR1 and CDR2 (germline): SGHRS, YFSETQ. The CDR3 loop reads CASSLGGQRDEKLFF. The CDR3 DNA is TGCGCCAGCAGCTTGGGGGGACAGAGGGATGAAAAACTGTTTTTT.

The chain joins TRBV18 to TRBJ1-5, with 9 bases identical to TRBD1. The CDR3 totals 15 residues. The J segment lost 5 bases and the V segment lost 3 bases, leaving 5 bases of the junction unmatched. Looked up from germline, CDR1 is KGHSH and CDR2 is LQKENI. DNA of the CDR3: TGTGCCAGCTCACCGGTGGGACAGGGCTATCAGCCCCAGCATTTT. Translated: CASSPVGQGYQPQHF.

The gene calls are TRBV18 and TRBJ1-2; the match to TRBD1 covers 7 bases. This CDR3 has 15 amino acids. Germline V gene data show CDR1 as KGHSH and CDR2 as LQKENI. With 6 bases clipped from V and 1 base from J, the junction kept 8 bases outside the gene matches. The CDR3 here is CASSPAAGGNYGYTF. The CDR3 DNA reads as TGTGCCAGCTCGCCCGCGGCAGGGGGTAACTATGGCTACACCTTC.

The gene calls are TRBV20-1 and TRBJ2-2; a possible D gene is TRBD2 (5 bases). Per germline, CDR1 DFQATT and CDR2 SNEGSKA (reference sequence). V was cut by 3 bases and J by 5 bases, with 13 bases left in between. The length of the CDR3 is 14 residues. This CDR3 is CSASENGVTGELFF. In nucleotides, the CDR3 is TGCAGTGCTAGTGAAAACGGGGTGACCGGGGAGCTGTTTTTT.

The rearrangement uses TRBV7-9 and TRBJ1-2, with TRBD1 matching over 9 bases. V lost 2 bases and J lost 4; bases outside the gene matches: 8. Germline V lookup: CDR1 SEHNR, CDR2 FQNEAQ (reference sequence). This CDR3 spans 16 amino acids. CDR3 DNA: TGTGCCAGCAGCTTAATAGGGACAGGGTTTCGCTATGGCTACACCTTC. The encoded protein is CASSLIGTGFRYGYTF.

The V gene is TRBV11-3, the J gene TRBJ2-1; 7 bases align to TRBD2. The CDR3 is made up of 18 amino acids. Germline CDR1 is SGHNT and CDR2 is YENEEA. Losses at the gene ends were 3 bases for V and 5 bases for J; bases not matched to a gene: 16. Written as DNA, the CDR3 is TGTGCCAGCAGCTTGCAACAATGGGGAGGGCCCGCGGACAATGAGCAGTTCTTC. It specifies CASSLQQWGGPADNEQFF.

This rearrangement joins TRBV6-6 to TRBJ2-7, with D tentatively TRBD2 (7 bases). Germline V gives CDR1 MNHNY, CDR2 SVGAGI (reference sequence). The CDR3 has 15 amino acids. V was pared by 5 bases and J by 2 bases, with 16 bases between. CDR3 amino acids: CASSQLRGGAYEQYV. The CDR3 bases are TGTGCCAGCAGTCAGCTTAGGGGGGGAGCCTACGAGCAGTACGTC.

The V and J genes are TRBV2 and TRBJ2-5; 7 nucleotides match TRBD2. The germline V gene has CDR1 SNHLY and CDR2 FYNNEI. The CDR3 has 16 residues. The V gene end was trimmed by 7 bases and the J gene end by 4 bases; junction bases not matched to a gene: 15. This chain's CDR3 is CASITRGGSTPETQYF. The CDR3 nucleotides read TGTGCCAGCATTACGCGGGGCGGGAGTACCCCAGAGACCCAGTACTTC.

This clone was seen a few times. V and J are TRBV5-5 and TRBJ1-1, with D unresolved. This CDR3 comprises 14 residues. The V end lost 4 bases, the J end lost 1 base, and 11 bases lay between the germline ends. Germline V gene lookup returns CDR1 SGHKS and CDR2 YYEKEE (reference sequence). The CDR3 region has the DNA TGTGCCAGCAGCCCTACCCCGGGGAACACTGAAGCTTTCTTT. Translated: CASSPTPGNTEAFF.

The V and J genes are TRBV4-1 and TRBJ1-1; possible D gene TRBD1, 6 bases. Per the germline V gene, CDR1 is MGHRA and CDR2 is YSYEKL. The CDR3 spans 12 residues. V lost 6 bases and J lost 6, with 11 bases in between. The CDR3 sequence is CASSVGGAEAFF. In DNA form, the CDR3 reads TGCGCCAGCAGTGTAGGGGGGGCTGAAGCTTTCTTT.

The CDR3 sequence: CASSQPPGGEQYV. CDR3 bases: TGTGCCAGCAGCCAACCCCCAGGGGGCGAGCAGTACGTC. The V call is TRBV6-2 or TRBV6-3, the J call TRBJ2-7, with 7 bases that match TRBD1. Germline CDR1 is MNHEY and CDR2 is SVGEGT. The CDR3 contains 13 residues. Trimming took 6 bases from V and 6 from J; bases not matched to a gene: 8.

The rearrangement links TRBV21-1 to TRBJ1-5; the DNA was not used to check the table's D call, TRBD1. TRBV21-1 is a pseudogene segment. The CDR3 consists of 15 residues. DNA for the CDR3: TGTGCCAGCAGCAAACAGGGGGTTTGTGTAAAGCCCCAGCATTTT. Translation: CASSKQGVCVKPQHF.

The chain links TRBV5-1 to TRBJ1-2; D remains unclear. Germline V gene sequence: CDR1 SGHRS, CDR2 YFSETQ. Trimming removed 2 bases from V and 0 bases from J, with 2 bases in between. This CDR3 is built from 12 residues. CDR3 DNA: TGCGCCAGCAGCTTCTCTAACTATGGCTACACCTTC. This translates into CASSFSNYGYTF.

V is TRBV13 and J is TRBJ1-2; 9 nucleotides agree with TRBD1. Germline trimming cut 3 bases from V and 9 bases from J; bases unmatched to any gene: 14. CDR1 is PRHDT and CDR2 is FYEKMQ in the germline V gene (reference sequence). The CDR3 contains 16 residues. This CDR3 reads CASSFRSGTGPSRYTF. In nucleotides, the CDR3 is TGTGCCAGCAGCTTTAGGTCCGGGACAGGGCCTTCGCGCTACACCTTC.

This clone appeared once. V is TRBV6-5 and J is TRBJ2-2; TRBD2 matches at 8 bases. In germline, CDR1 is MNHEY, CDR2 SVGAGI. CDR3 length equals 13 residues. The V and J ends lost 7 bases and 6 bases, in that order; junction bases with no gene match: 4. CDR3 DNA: TGTGCCAGCACCGGAGCGGGAGCCGGGGAGCTGTTTTTT. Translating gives CASTGAGAGELFF.

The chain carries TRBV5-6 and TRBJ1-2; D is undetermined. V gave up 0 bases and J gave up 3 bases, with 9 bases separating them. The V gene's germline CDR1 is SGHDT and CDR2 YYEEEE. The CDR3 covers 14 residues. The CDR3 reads CASSLGQAHYGYTF. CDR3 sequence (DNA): TGTGCCAGCAGCTTGGGCCAGGCCCACTATGGCTACACCTTC.

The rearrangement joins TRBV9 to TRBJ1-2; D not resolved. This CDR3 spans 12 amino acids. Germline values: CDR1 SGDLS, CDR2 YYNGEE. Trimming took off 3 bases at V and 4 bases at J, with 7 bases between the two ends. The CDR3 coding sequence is TGTGCCAGCAGCGGGTTCGGCTATGGCTACACCTTC. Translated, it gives CASSGFGYGYTF.